The rows below give T cell receptor beta chains drawn from one sample of a study of T cells in Graves' hyperthyroidism and ophthalmopathy. In TCRdb, the multiplex PCR reads were re-called with MiXCR into one record per CDR3 protein. The table includes 250,000 to 300,000 distinct CDR3 sequences, 13% to 15% detected once. Material for sequencing was blood. These receptors originate from a woman aged 40 to 50 with Graves' hyperthyroidism that later progressed to Graves' ophthalmopathy. CDR3s include the opening cysteine and the closing phenylalanine or tryptophan. A D gene is named only where the DNA matches it firmly. A row's size may be missing; if present it is once, few, many or a size class.

j_call	d_call	v_call	clone_size	cdr3_aa	cdr3_nt
TRBJ2-3	TRBD2	TRBV7-3	NA	CASSPWPSGSINTQYF	TGTGCCAGCAGCCCGTGGCCCAGCGGGAGTATCAATACGCAGTATTTT
TRBJ2-1	NA	TRBV20-1	many	CSARVHGDETYNEQFF	TGCAGTGCTAGAGTCCATGGGGACGAGACCTACAATGAGCAGTTCTTC
TRBJ2-2	NA	TRBV5-1	many	CASSLVSGSVTGELFF	TGCGCCAGCAGCTTGGTATCGGGCAGTGTGACCGGGGAGCTGTTTTTT
TRBJ2-7	NA	TRBV27	many	CASSPLASVGYEQYF	TGTGCCAGCAGCCCCCTAGCATCTGTTGGTTACGAGCAGTACTTC
TRBJ2-3	NA	TRBV14	NA	CASSQVGGQITDTQYF	TGTGCCAGCAGCCAAGTGGGGGGACAGATCACAGATACGCAGTATTTT
TRBJ2-1	NA	TRBV28	many	CASSLSSQGSYNEQFF	TGTGCCAGCAGTTTATCGAGCCAGGGATCCTACAATGAGCAGTTCTTC
TRBJ1-1	NA	TRBV24-1	many	CATSGNGEATEAFF	TGTGCCACCAGTGGAAACGGCGAAGCCACTGAAGCTTTCTTT
TRBJ1-5	TRBD1	TRBV28	many	CASKLGDRDNQPQHF	TGTGCCAGCAAGCTAGGGGACAGGGATAATCAGCCCCAGCATTTT
TRBJ2-1	TRBD2	TRBV28	many	CASSFRGLAANEQFF	TGTGCCAGCAGTTTTCGGGGACTAGCGGCTAATGAGCAGTTCTTC
TRBJ1-1	NA	TRBV14	many	CASRLLGSRNTEAFF	TGTGCCAGCAGACTATTAGGGAGCCGGAACACTGAAGCTTTCTTT
TRBJ2-2	NA	TRBV6-5	NA	CASSYSPGGDTGELFF	TGTGCCAGCAGTTACTCGCCAGGGGGGGACACCGGGGAGCTGTTTTTT
TRBJ2-3	NA	TRBV29-1	many	CSVRIGLAQHTQYF	TGCAGCGTCCGGATCGGTTTAGCACAACATACGCAGTATTTT
TRBJ1-6	NA	TRBV10-2	many	CASSENSPLHF	TGCGCCAGCAGTGAAAATTCACCCCTCCACTTT
TRBJ1-5	TRBD1	TRBV6-8	many	CASSHDRAGCNQPQHF	TGTGCCAGCAGTCACGACAGGGCTGGATGCAATCAGCCCCAGCATTTT
TRBJ2-7	TRBD2	TRBV9	many	CASSVAGGPSYEQYF	TGTGCCAGCAGCGTAGCGGGGGGACCATCCTACGAGCAGTACTTC
TRBJ1-4	NA	TRBV6-1	many	CASRRQPNEKLFF	TGTGCCAGCCGGCGGCAGCCTAATGAAAAACTGTTTTTT
TRBJ2-1	NA	TRBV28	many	CASSFLGNEQFF	TGTGCCAGCAGTTTTTTGGGAAATGAGCAGTTCTTC
TRBJ2-7	TRBD1	TRBV3-1	many	CASSQGQEQYF	TGTGCCAGCAGCCAGGGACAGGAGCAGTACTTC
TRBJ1-5	NA	TRBV28	many	CASSREGVSNQPQHF	TGTGCCAGCTCTCGGGAGGGAGTAAGCAATCAGCCCCAGCATTTT
TRBJ2-3	NA	TRBV5-8	many	CASSPGLGADTQYF	TGTGCCAGCAGCCCAGGACTGGGAGCGGATACGCAGTATTTT
TRBJ2-1	NA	TRBV20-1	many	CSAEGNSYNEQFF	TGCAGTGCGGAGGGAAACTCCTACAATGAGCAGTTCTTC
TRBJ2-7	TRBD1	TRBV27	many	CASSFDPGQGAQYF	TGTGCCAGCAGTTTCGACCCGGGACAGGGGGCGCAGTACTTC
TRBJ2-7	NA	TRBV3-1	NA	CASSQDTKWDYEQYF	TGTGCCAGCAGCCAAGATACTAAGTGGGACTACGAGCAGTACTTC
TRBJ2-7	TRBD2	TRBV20-1	NA	CSASGLALVEYEQYF	TGCAGTGCCTCGGGACTAGCGTTGGTAGAGTACGAGCAGTACTTC
TRBJ2-3	TRBD2	TRBV7-9	many	CASSLGASGSRTDTQYF	TGTGCCAGCAGCTTAGGGGCTAGCGGGTCTCGAACAGATACGCAGTATTTT
TRBJ2-7	TRBD1	TRBV28	many	CASSLRNRDSYEQYF	TGTGCCAGCAGTTTACGGAACCGGGACAGCTACGAGCAGTACTTC
TRBJ2-5	NA	TRBV9	many	CASSRGKTQYF	TGTGCCAGCTCGAGGGGAAAGACCCAGTACTTC
TRBJ2-1	NA	TRBV30	NA	CAWSQKLNEQFF	TGTGCCTGGAGTCAGAAGTTGAATGAGCAGTTCTTC
TRBJ1-2	NA	TRBV27	many	CASSPGTPNDGYTF	TGTGCCAGCAGTCCCGGGACACCGAATGATGGCTACACCTTC
TRBJ2-1	TRBD2	TRBV30	many	CAWSVLPAGRYNEQFF	TGTGCCTGGAGTGTACTACCAGCGGGAAGGTACAATGAGCAGTTCTTC
TRBJ1-6	NA	TRBV20-1	many	CSAGTGNAYNSPLHF	TGCAGTGCTGGAACGGGGAACGCCTATAATTCACCCCTCCACTTT
TRBJ1-6	NA	TRBV7-3	many	CASSLTREGSDNSPLHF	TGTGCCAGCAGCTTAACGCGGGAGGGCAGCGATAATTCACCCCTCCACTTT
TRBJ2-2	NA	TRBV5-1	NA	CASSLYRQTNTGELFF	TGCGCCAGCAGCTTGTATCGGCAGACGAACACCGGGGAGCTGTTTTTT
TRBJ1-1	TRBD1	TRBV20-1	many	CSADRGLNTEAFF	TGCAGTGCTGACAGGGGCCTCAACACTGAAGCTTTCTTT
TRBJ2-3	NA	TRBV20-1	many	CSARDAFLSTDTQYF	TGCAGTGCTAGAGATGCGTTCCTTAGCACAGATACGCAGTATTTT
TRBJ1-2	NA	TRBV10-3	many	CAISESFTDLGGYTF	TGTGCCATCAGTGAGTCGTTTACTGATCTAGGAGGCTACACCTTC
TRBJ1-3	NA	TRBV28	many	CASSTGNRNTIYF	TGTGCCAGCAGCACAGGGAACAGAAACACCATATATTTT
TRBJ2-1	NA	TRBV20-1	NA	CSARSGRGANEQFF	TGCAGTGCTAGATCCGGCCGAGGAGCTAATGAGCAGTTCTTC
TRBJ2-3	TRBD2	TRBV19	NA	CASSILAGGINTQYF	TGTGCCAGTAGTATACTAGCGGGAGGGATAAATACGCAGTATTTT
TRBJ1-5	NA	TRBV28	many	CASSWGHVNQPQHF	TGTGCCAGCAGTTGGGGACATGTGAACCAGCCCCAGCATTTT
TRBJ1-2	NA	TRBV27	few	CASSIHPGKHYGYTF	TGTGCCAGCAGTATACATCCGGGAAAACACTATGGCTACACCTTC
TRBJ2-7	TRBD1	TRBV12-3/TRBV12-4	many	CASSRVAIQGAAYEQYF	TGTGCCAGCAGTCGGGTCGCAATTCAGGGGGCGGCCTACGAGCAGTACTTC
TRBJ2-2	TRBD1	TRBV20-1	NA	CSARDGTGSTGELFF	TGCAGTGCTAGAGACGGGACAGGGTCCACCGGGGAGCTGTTTTTT
TRBJ2-7	TRBD2	TRBV11-2	many	CASSPIAGEQYF	TGTGCCAGCAGCCCCATAGCGGGAGAGCAGTACTTC
TRBJ1-4	NA	TRBV20-1	many	CSAPWGANEKLFF	TGCAGTGCGCCTTGGGGGGCTAATGAAAAACTGTTTTTT
TRBJ2-5	NA	TRBV12-3/TRBV12-4	many	CASSHQDQETQYF	TGTGCCAGCAGCCATCAAGACCAAGAGACCCAGTACTTC
TRBJ1-5	NA	TRBV19	NA	CASSMGEGINNQPQHF	TGTGCCAGTAGTATGGGTGAGGGGATTAACAATCAGCCCCAGCATTTT
TRBJ1-2	TRBD1	TRBV20-1	few	CSAPGQAGYYGYTF	TGCAGTGCTCCGGGACAGGCCGGGTACTATGGCTACACCTTC
TRBJ1-4	NA	TRBV6-1	many	CASSWGQAGEKLFF	TGTGCCAGCAGCTGGGGCCAGGCGGGTGAAAAACTGTTTTTT
TRBJ1-3	NA	TRBV3-1	NA	CASSEGYGGRNTIYF	TGTGCCAGCAGCGAAGGATACGGCGGCAGGAACACCATATATTTT